One and the same sample provided the 13 T cell receptor beta chains below, sequenced in a study of shared clonotypes between healthy human individuals. TCRdb's copy holds only in-frame clones and misses some; the assay was immunoSEQ multiplex PCR. The table shows about 2.4 million clones, with 93% occurring only once. Sequencing was performed on naive CD4+ T cells from PBMCs. Indicated subset: CD45RA+ positively selected. The receptors were gathered from a man in his late teens or twenties in good health. Some clones in this sample may be carry-over from other donors' samples.

This chain connects TRBV28 to TRBJ1-1; 8 bases line up with TRBD1. V gave up 5 bases and J gave up 0 bases; unmatched junction bases: 5. The V gene's germline CDR1 is MDHEN and CDR2 SYDVKM. This CDR3 comprises 15 residues. The CDR3: CASSLPGQVNTEAFF. The CDR3, as DNA: TGTGCCAGCAGTCTACCGGGACAGGTGAACACTGAAGCTTTCTTT.

The rearrangement links TRBV29-1 to TRBJ1-3, with a weak D call TRBD1 (6 bases). Trimming removed 6 bases at V and 0 bases at J, with 12 bases between. This CDR3 region has 14 residues. Germline CDR1 reads SQVTM; CDR2 reads ANQGSEA. The CDR3 DNA is TGCAGCGTAACAGGGCTGAGCTCTGGAAACACCATATATTTT. It encodes CSVTGLSSGNTIYF.

Comment on this clone: The sample contains more than one DNA sequence encoding this CDR3. V and J are TRBV7-9 and TRBJ2-3; 7 bases are shared with TRBD1. CDR3 length equals 14 residues. Germline CDR1 is SEHNR and CDR2 is FQNEAQ (reference sequence). J lost 3 bases, V lost 5 bases, and 5 bases had no gene match. CDR3 coding DNA: TGTGCCAGCAGCCCAAGGACAGGTACAGATACGCAGTATTTT. Its protein product is CASSPRTGTDTQYF. The full variable domain, rest sourced from reference TRBV7-9 and TRBJ2-3, is DTGVSQNPRHKITKRGQNVTFRCDPISEHNRLYWYRQTLGQGPEFLTYFQNEAQLEKSRLLSDRFSAERPKGSFSTLEIQRTEQGDSAMYLCASSPRTGTDTQYFGPGTRLTVL.

The genes are TRBV9 and TRBJ2-1; D is tentatively TRBD1 or TRBD2 (6 bases each). There are 14 residues in the CDR3. V was clipped by 2 bases and J by 8 bases, with 14 bases between them. Looked up from germline, CDR1 is SGDLS and CDR2 is YYNGEE. The CDR3 DNA sequence: TGTGCCAGCAGCGTTTGGGGGGCTGGGGATGAGCAGTTCTTC. Protein product: CASSVWGAGDEQFF.

CDR3 DNA sequence: TGCAGTGCCTTAGGACAGAAGACCCAGTACTTC. Its translation: CSALGQKTQYF. This rearrangement joins TRBV20-1 to TRBJ2-5; D possibly corresponds to TRBD1 (6 bases). The germline V gene encodes CDR1 DFQATT and CDR2 SNEGSKA (reference sequence). Trimming removed 6 bases from V and 6 bases from J, with 11 bases in between. This CDR3 spans 11 amino acids.

V is TRBV4-1 and J is TRBJ2-5; the D gene is possibly TRBD1 (6 bases). Trimming pared 1 base from V and 0 bases from J, leaving 12 bases between. The germline V gene has CDR1 MGHRA and CDR2 YSYEKL. The CDR3 extends over 16 amino acids. The CDR3 sequence: CASSQARGLYQETQYF. The DNA of the CDR3 is TGCGCCAGCAGCCAAGCCAGGGGATTGTACCAAGAGACCCAGTACTTC.

This CDR3 is CASSLGYAADTQYF. CDR3 DNA sequence: TGTGCCAGCAGCTTAGGGTATGCCGCAGATACGCAGTATTTT. The chain recombines TRBV7-2 with TRBJ2-3; D unclear. Germline V lookup: CDR1 SGHTA, CDR2 FQGNSA. The CDR3 has 14 amino acids. V lost 1 base, J lost 4 bases, and 9 bases lay in between.

This rearrangement joins TRBV2 to TRBJ1-5; 9 positions agree with TRBD1. Germline-derived CDR1 and CDR2 are SNHLY and FYNNEI. Trimming at V came to 3 bases and at J to 0 bases, leaving 6 bases not matched to a gene. This CDR3 region has 17 residues. In DNA, the CDR3 is TGTGCCAGCAGTGACTTTCTGGGACAGGGTAGCAATCAGCCCCAGCATTTT. Amino acid sequence: CASSDFLGQGSNQPQHF.

The V and J genes are TRBV11-2 and TRBJ1-5; unclear D gene. Trimming cost V 5 bases and J 11 bases, with 16 bases left between them. The germline V gene has CDR1 SGHAT and CDR2 FQNNGV. CDR3 length: 13 amino acids. This CDR3 reads CASSPTWGRAQHF. For the CDR3, the DNA is TGTGCCAGCAGCCCTACTTGGGGTCGAGCCCAGCATTTT.

The chain couples TRBV6-1 to TRBJ1-4; TRBD1 is a possible D gene (5 bases). The CDR3 spans 14 residues. V was pared by 5 bases and J by 7 bases, with 14 bases between. Germline-derived CDR1 and CDR2 are MNHNS and SASEGT. The CDR3 sequence is CASSTGGLGEKLFF. CDR3 nucleotide sequence: TGTGCCAGCAGTACTGGGGGGTTGGGTGAAAAACTGTTTTTT.

This clone was recorded once. The rearrangement links TRBV27 to TRBJ2-1; TRBD1 aligns across 12 bases. The V and J ends lost 8 bases and 7 bases, in that order; junction bases with no gene match: 6. CDR3 size: 14 residues. Germline CDR1 MNHEY, CDR2 SMNVEV (reference sequence). The CDR3 spells CASSRDRGRNEQFF. CDR3 in DNA: TGTGCCAGCTCCCGGGACAGGGGGCGAAATGAGCAGTTCTTC.

This chain uses TRBV2 with TRBJ2-6; 7 bases match TRBD1. The V gene's germline CDR1 is SNHLY and CDR2 FYNNEI. The CDR3 sequence is 14 residues long. The CDR3 coding sequence is TGTGCTACGGGGACAGATGCTGGGGCCAACGTCCTGACTTTC. It encodes CATGTDAGANVLTF. Combining the CDR3 with reference TRBV2 and TRBJ2-6 gives the whole variable domain EPEVTQTPSHQVTQMGQEVILRCVPISNHLYFYWYRQILGQKVEFLVSFYNNEISEKSEIFDDQFSVERPDGSNFTLKIRSTKLEDSAMYFCATGTDAGANVLTFGAGSRLTVL.

The rearrangement joins TRBV7-6 to TRBJ1-5; the D gene is possibly TRBD1 (5 bases). This CDR3 region has 14 residues. Between the trimmed V and J ends, which lost 0 bases and 5 bases, there was a span of 8 bases. The germline V gene has CDR1 SGHVS and CDR2 FNYEAQ. The CDR3 loop is CASSLAAGDQPQHF. CDR3 coding DNA: TGTGCCAGCAGCTTAGCGGCGGGGGATCAGCCCCAGCATTTT.